This T cell receptor (beta chain) was documented in a study of blood T cells in healthy people across ages. Study-level findings and limits: It was not known whether donors were CMV positive (a possible confounder of expanded clonotype changes).

Alongside a J-beta primer mix, a sample-barcoded 5' primer served in a second PCR lasting roughly 6 to 12 cycles. Via MiXCR, TCRdb re-called the 5' RACE reads, giving one row per CDR3 protein. The sample records some 1.5 million distinct CDR3 sequences, roughly 27% being singletons. This clonotype was detected ten times or more. Its antigen is not known. Sequencing was performed on blood. This sequence was found in a woman aged 25 to 45 in good health.

The CDR3 protein is CATSDPKQGQETQYF. In nucleotides, the CDR3 is TGTGCCACCAGTGACCCAAAACAGGGGCAAGAGACCCAGTACTTC. The V and J genes are TRBV24-1 and TRBJ2-5; TRBD1 matches 7 bases. Germline trimming cut 4 bases from V and 2 bases from J; bases unmatched to any gene: 6. The CDR3 extends over 15 amino acids. Germline V lookup: CDR1 KGHDR, CDR2 SFDVKD.